A selection of T cell receptor beta chains follows, all from one sample in a study of blood T cell repertoires in COVID-19. The method was immunoSEQ multiplex PCR; TCRdb's version includes in-frame clones alone and lacks a portion of them. The sample records approximately 56,000 clones, roughly 89% being singletons. The sample was peripheral blood. The receptors stem from a man older than 75 with active or convalescent COVID-19. CDR3s include the opening cysteine and the closing phenylalanine or tryptophan. The D gene is left open where the match is weak. The listing skips clone size in some rows; elsewhere it reads once, few, many or a size class.

.,TRBD1,TRBJ1-1,TRBV6-2/TRBV6-3,TGTGCCAGCAGTTACGGGGGACAGGGGAGGACTGAAGCTTTCTTT,CASSYGGQGRTEAFF
.,TRBD2,TRBJ2-5,TRBV5-6,TGTGCCAGCACCATACTAGCGGGGGGCCAGACCCAGTACTTC,CASTILAGGQTQYF
.,.,TRBJ1-5,TRBV15,TGTGCCACCACCTTGGACAGAAACAATCAGCCCCAGCATTTT,CATTLDRNNQPQHF
.,TRBD2,TRBJ2-3,TRBV3-1/TRBV3-2,TGTGCCAGCAGCCCAAGCACGTTCGGACTAGCGGGGGTGAGCACAGATACGCAGTATTTT,CASSPSTFGLAGVSTDTQYF
.,TRBD1,TRBJ2-7,TRBV29-1,TGCAGCGTTGATCTGGGGGCGACAGGGGGCTTATTC,CSVDLGATGGLF
.,TRBD2,TRBJ2-7,TRBV27,TGTGCCAGCAGTCATAGCGGGGGCTCCTACGAGCAGTACTTC,CASSHSGGSYEQYF
.,TRBD1,TRBJ1-2,TRBV28,TGTGCCAGCAGCCTTCGACAGGGGGCCTTTTCCTATGGCTACACCTTC,CASSLRQGAFSYGYTF
.,.,TRBJ2-5,TRBV28,TGTGCCAGCAGAGTAACAAGAATCCAAGAGACCCAGTACTTC,CASRVTRIQETQYF
.,.,TRBJ1-3,TRBV29-1,TGCAGCGCCACATTGACTCCCGGGAACACCATATATTTT,CSATLTPGNTIYF
.,.,TRBJ2-3,TRBV9,TGTGCCAGCAGCGTAGGGAGCCGGGACTCCGGAATTAGTAGCACAGATACGCAGTATTTT,CASSVGSRDSGISSTDTQYF
.,TRBD1,TRBJ2-7,TRBV7-2,TGTGCCAGCAGCCCCCGAGGGGGCCACGAGCAGTACTTC,CASSPRGGHEQYF
.,.,TRBJ2-2,TRBV7-2,TGTGCCAGCAGCTTTAATGTCGGCACCGGGGAGCTGTTTTTT,CASSFNVGTGELFF
few,TRBD1,TRBJ1-2,TRBV11-1,TGTGCCAGCAGCCTCAGGGGGCGCCATGGCTACACCTTC,CASSLRGRHGYTF
.,TRBD1,TRBJ1-3,TRBV18,TGTGCCAGCTCAGGGACAGTGCCTTATCAGATGTCCACTGGAAACACCATATATTTT,CASSGTVPYQMSTGNTIYF
.,TRBD2,TRBJ2-1,TRBV19,TGTGCCAGTAGTGAGCGGGGGGGCCGTGAGCAGTTCTTC,CASSERGGREQFF
.,TRBD1,TRBJ2-2,TRBV3-1/TRBV3-2,TGTGCCAGCAGCCTTGGACAGGGGCAGATTTTCACCGGGGAGCTGTTTTTT,CASSLGQGQIFTGELFF
.,.,TRBJ2-7,TRBV28,TGTGCCAGCACGGACTCCTCGGGGGGCAAGGACGAGCAGTACTTC,CASTDSSGGKDEQYF
.,TRBD2,TRBJ2-1,TRBV28,TGTGCCAGCAGAGGACTAGCGGGAAGACGTGAGCAGTTCTTC,CASRGLAGRREQFF
.,TRBD1,TRBJ1-1,TRBV2,TGTGCCAGCAGTGAAGTGAGGGGGCCCACTGAAGCTTTCTTT,CASSEVRGPTEAFF
.,.,TRBJ2-3,TRBV5-1,TGCGCCAGCAGCACAGGACAGCAAACAGATACGCAGTATTTT,CASSTGQQTDTQYF
.,.,TRBJ2-7,TRBV5-1,TGCGCCAGCAGCGTTAACCCGAGAAGCTCCTACGAGCAGTACTTC,CASSVNPRSSYEQYF
.,TRBD2,TRBJ2-7,TRBV7-2,TGTGCCAGCAACCGGGGACTAGCGGGAAGCTACGAGCAGTACTTC,CASNRGLAGSYEQYF
.,TRBD1,TRBJ2-5,TRBV2,TGTGCCAGCAGTGATGCACAGGGGGCGGAGACCCAGTACTTC,CASSDAQGAETQYF
.,TRBD1,TRBJ1-2,TRBV28,TGTGCCAGCAGCATCTCCGGGACAGGGTATGGCTACACCTTC,CASSISGTGYGYTF
.,TRBD1,TRBJ2-3,TRBV30,TGTGCCTGGATCGACAGGGTGCCCGCAGATACGCAGTATTTT,CAWIDRVPADTQYF
.,.,TRBJ1-6,TRBV3-1/TRBV3-2,TGTGCCAGCAGGGTGGGGACAACTGGGATTTCACCCCTCCACTTT,CASRVGTTGISPLHF
.,TRBD1,TRBJ1-4,TRBV18,TGTGCCAGCTCAACAGTAACAGGGGGAGGACTGTTTTTT,CASSTVTGGGLFF
once,.,TRBJ1-1,TRBV5-6,TGTGCCAGCAGCTTATCATCTGAAGCTTTCTTT,CASSLSSEAFF
.,.,TRBJ1-6,TRBV30,TGTGCCTGGAGTGTACTCGGGGGTGGTAATTCACCCCTCCACTTT,CAWSVLGGGNSPLHF
.,TRBD1,TRBJ1-1,TRBV2,TGTGCCAGCAGTTGGGACAGGGGAGCCAGTCCAGCTTTCTTT,CASSWDRGASPAFF
.,TRBD2,TRBJ2-3,TRBV11-2,TGTGCCAGCAGCTTTTCAGTCGGGGGGGTCACAGATACGCAGTATTTT,CASSFSVGGVTDTQYF
.,TRBD2,TRBJ2-7,TRBV7-3,TGTGCCAGCAGCTCAGATAGCGGGGGGATCTACGAGCAGTACTTC,CASSSDSGGIYEQYF
.,.,TRBJ2-1,TRBV24-1,TGTGCCACCAGTGATTCCCCAGGACTATTGCTGTTCTTC,CATSDSPGLLLFF
.,.,TRBJ1-1,TRBV6-6,TGTGCCAGCAGTGCGGGACGGGACACTGAAGCTTTCTTT,CASSAGRDTEAFF
.,.,TRBJ1-1,TRBV18,TGTGCCAGCTCACCAGGGGAGGGGAAGTATACTGAAGCTTTCTTT,CASSPGEGKYTEAFF
.,TRBD2,TRBJ2-7,TRBV5-4,TGTGCCAGCAGCAAGGGACTAGCGGGAGCCACCTACGAGCAGTACTTC,CASSKGLAGATYEQYF
.,.,TRBJ1-4,TRBV4-3,TGCGCCAGCAGCCGGGGGGTTTACGAAAAACTGTTTTTT,CASSRGVYEKLFF
.,.,TRBJ2-7,TRBV28,TGTGCCAGCAGTCCCCCCGGACATAAATCCGAGCAGTACTTC,CASSPPGHKSEQYF
.,TRBD1,TRBJ1-4,TRBV5-4,TGTGCCAGCGGGGACAGATCAACTAATGAAAAACTGTTTTTT,CASGDRSTNEKLFF
.,.,TRBJ1-6,TRBV5-1,TGCGCCAGCAGCTTGGAGGTCGGCAGGGTGGGAACCAATTCACCCCTCCACTTT,CASSLEVGRVGTNSPLHF
once,.,TRBJ1-1,TRBV28,TGTGCCAGCACCTCCGTGGGCCCGGTACAAGGATTAAACACTGAAGCTTTCTTT,CASTSVGPVQGLNTEAFF